Below, one TCR beta chain is given with its context. Its specificity is not known. These data are taken from a study of identical twins. General observations from the study: Low generation-probability sequences were in excess among twin-shared out-of-frame alpha sequences.

A universal primer binding site was introduced by template switching. The final cDNA contained unique molecular identifiers. TCRdb re-called the 5' RACE reads with MiXCR, one entry per CDR3 protein. This table holds about 530,000 distinct CDR3 sequences, about 16% found once. CDR3 length equals 14 residues. Germline assignment: CDR1 SGHTA and CDR2 FQGNSA. V was shortened by 3 bases and J by 9 bases, with 12 bases between the two germline ends. These same data were also listed under a study on yellow fever vaccine responses in identical twins. This second study says: Twins' vaccine T cell response reportedly gave the appearance of partial convergence and partial personalization.

Sequencing used CD4+ T cells sorted from blood. This TCR came from a woman aged 18-30 years in good health. The chain couples TRBV7-2 to TRBJ1-6; no clear D. This CDR3 reads CASSFGSGFSPLHF. The CDR3 DNA follows: TGTGCCAGCAGCTTTGGTAGTGGGTTTTCACCCCTCCACTTT. Full variable domain (remainder filled in from reference TRBV7-2 and TRBJ1-6): GAGVSQSPSNKVTEKGKDVELRCDPISGHTALYWYRQSLGQGLEFLIYFQGNSAPDKSGLPSDRFSAERTGGSVSTLTIQRTQQEDSAVYLCASSFGSGFSPLHFGNGTRLTVT.